These 31 T cell receptor beta chains were all obtained from the same sample, sequenced in a study of regulatory and conventional T cells in RAG deficiency (TCRdb year 2017). Library generation was performed with the immunoSEQ multiplex PCR assay. The clones in this table, taken by TCRdb from immuneACCESS, are in-frame only. Not every clone is retained; where verified, under half of the shortfall comes from an unresolved V gene, and the cause of the rest is unknown. In this sample the table shows tens of thousands of clones, 85% to 95% of which occur a single time. Around 0.82% of the sample lies in the top ten. Before genomic DNA extraction, regulatory T cells were isolated from blood as CD4+CD25-high CD127-low cells. This same sample was also part of a study on regulatory T cells. As noted in the second study: The multiplex PCR used 52 forward TRBV primers and 13 reverse TRBJ primers, with assay-based and computational corrections for amplification bias.

Material: Tregs sorted from blood. The receptor source for this set is a human donor in good health.

This chain links TRBV19 with TRBJ1-5; D ambiguous. CDR3 length: 16 amino acids. Between the trimmed V and J ends, which lost 5 bases and 7 bases, there was a span of 21 bases. In germline, CDR1 is LNHDA, CDR2 SQIVND (reference sequence). CDR3 sequence (DNA): TGTGCCAGTAGTCCCGGAGGCCCTGGGGAAAACCAGCCCCAGCATTTT. Encoded protein: CASSPGGPGENQPQHF.

In DNA form, the CDR3 reads TGTGCCAGCAGCGTAGATATAGGACGGGGGACCCAGTACTTC. Translating gives CASSVDIGRGTQYF. The chain recombines TRBV9 with TRBJ2-5; D may be TRBD2 (5 bases). The germline V gene encodes CDR1 SGDLS and CDR2 YYNGEE. V was cut by 0 bases and J by 7 bases, with 13 bases left in between. The CDR3 totals 14 residues.

This chain connects TRBV5-1 to TRBJ2-5; 8 bases match TRBD1. CDR3 size: 15 residues. Germline values: CDR1 SGHRS, CDR2 YFSETQ. The J segment lost 2 bases and the V segment lost 1 base, leaving 4 bases of the junction unmatched. DNA for the CDR3: TGCGCCAGCAGCTTGCAAGGGACAGGACAAGAGACCCAGTACTTC. It yields the protein CASSLQGTGQETQYF.

This chain joins TRBV7-3 and TRBJ2-6, with D unresolved. CDR1 SGHTA and CDR2 FQGTGA come from the germline V gene. There are 17 residues in the CDR3. V was trimmed by 4 bases and J by 4 bases, leaving 17 bases between them. In DNA, the CDR3 is TGTGCCAGCAGCTCGCACCCCCGGATTTCCGGGGCCAACGTCCTGACTTTC. Translating it yields CASSSHPRISGANVLTF.

V usage is TRBV7-9 and J usage is TRBJ1-5, with 9 bases aligning to TRBD1. With V trimmed by 5 bases and J by 11 bases, 13 bases remained unmatched. The CDR3 runs to 15 residues. Germline CDR1 is SEHNR and CDR2 is FQNEAQ (reference sequence). CDR3 nucleotides: TGTGCCAGCAGCCGAGGGGACAGGGACCGCGGGGCCCAGCATTTT. Its translation is CASSRGDRDRGAQHF.

The V call is TRBV7-9, the J call TRBJ1-5, with 8 bases matching TRBD1. Germline CDR1 SEHNR, CDR2 FQNEAQ (reference sequence). Unmatched junction bases numbered 16, after V lost 6 bases and J lost 0 bases. The CDR3 runs 19 residues. The CDR3 DNA sequence: TGTGCCAGCAGTCCAGGGCTGGGGGACAGGATTTATAGCAATCAGCCCCAGCATTTT. This translates into CASSPGLGDRIYSNQPQHF.

J is TRBJ2-3 and V is TRBV10-1, with D uncertain. The CDR3 runs to 14 residues. Trimming left V 0 bases short and J 4 bases short, with 8 bases between. Germline V lookup: CDR1 WNHNN, CDR2 SYGVQD (reference sequence). The CDR3 DNA sequence: TGCGCCAGCAGTGAGTCTAGCAGGCCAGATACGCAGTATTTT. Its protein product is CASSESSRPDTQYF.

This clone appeared a single time. This sequence joins TRBV6-1 and TRBJ1-4; D is perhaps TRBD1 (6 bases). V lost 0 bases and J 7 bases, leaving 15 bases between the germline ends. The germline V gene has CDR1 MNHNS and CDR2 SASEGT. The CDR3 loop spans 16 amino acids. CDR3 sequence: CASSEALGGLSEKLFF. The CDR3 DNA follows: TGTGCCAGCAGTGAAGCTTTGGGGGGGCTGAGTGAAAAACTGTTTTTT.

The V and J genes are TRBV18 and TRBJ1-1; D gene unclear. Germline V lookup: CDR1 KGHSH, CDR2 LQKENI. The CDR3 covers 12 residues. Trimming took 2 bases from V and 3 from J, leaving 4 bases between them. CDR3: CASSPRYTEAFF. The CDR3 region has the DNA TGTGCCAGCTCACCAAGGTACACTGAAGCTTTCTTT.

This sequence joins TRBV7-2 and TRBJ1-2; 8 nucleotides line up with TRBD1. The ends lost 4 bases at V and 3 bases at J; junction bases unmatched: 4. This CDR3 is 14 amino acids long. The germline V gene has CDR1 SGHTA and CDR2 FQGNSA. This CDR3 is CASSSGGADYGYTF. In nucleotides, the CDR3 is TGTGCCAGCAGCTCAGGGGGCGCAGACTATGGCTACACCTTC.

The count of this clone is one. The chain uses TRBV7-3 and TRBJ2-2; D not resolved. Germline CDR1 and CDR2: SGHTA and FQGTGA. The CDR3 has 14 residues. V dropped 6 bases and J dropped 3 bases, with 11 bases sitting between them. The DNA of the CDR3 is TGTGCCAGCAGGATCGGCCGGGACACCGGGGAGCTGTTTTTT. It yields the protein CASRIGRDTGELFF.

The count of this clone is one. V gene TRBV19 combines with J gene TRBJ2-5; D gene unclear. The CDR3 runs to 14 residues. Germline CDR1 LNHDA, CDR2 SQIVND (reference sequence). V lost 3 bases and J lost 2, with 10 bases in between. The CDR3 protein is CASSINNHQETQYF. The CDR3 DNA follows: TGTGCCAGTAGTATCAACAACCATCAAGAGACCCAGTACTTC.

This chain connects TRBV9 to TRBJ2-3; D could derive from TRBD1 or TRBD2 (5 bases each). CDR1 and CDR2 from the germline V gene are SGDLS and YYNGEE. With 0 bases removed from V and 6 bases from J, the gap between germline ends came to 14 bases. The CDR3 extends over 15 amino acids. In nucleotides, the CDR3 is TGTGCCAGCAGCGTAGGGGGACCTAAGGGGGATACGCAGTATTTT. Translated: CASSVGGPKGDTQYF.

V usage is TRBV18 and J usage is TRBJ1-2; D unclear. With 0 bases removed from V and 2 bases from J, the gap between germline ends came to 7 bases. Per germline, CDR1 KGHSH and CDR2 LQKENI. The CDR3 contains 14 residues. CDR3 region: CASSPPGGNYGYTF. The DNA of the CDR3 is TGTGCCAGCTCACCACCGGGAGGGAACTATGGCTACACCTTC.

V gene TRBV20-1 combines with J gene TRBJ2-7; D gene unclear. This CDR3 contains 11 residues. V dropped 4 bases and J dropped 3 bases, with 7 bases sitting between them. Germline V CDR1 and CDR2: DFQATT, SNEGSKA (reference sequence). DNA of the CDR3: TGCAGTGCTACCAGGATCTACGAGCAGTACTTC. Its translation is CSATRIYEQYF.

The V and J genes are TRBV10-3 and TRBJ1-2, with a possible D match to TRBD1 (5 bases). V lost 3 bases and J 5 bases, leaving 16 bases between the germline ends. The CDR3 extends over 15 amino acids. CDR1 and CDR2 (germline): ENHRY, SYGVKD. The CDR3 DNA sequence: TGTGCCATCAGTGATCTCAGGGTTGGACAATATGGCTACACCTTC. It translates to CAISDLRVGQYGYTF.

The chain employs TRBV9 and TRBJ2-3, with 9 bases fitting TRBD1. Trimming removed 3 bases from V and 1 base from J; junction bases left unmatched: 9. The CDR3 has 17 amino acids. Germline CDR1 is SGDLS and CDR2 is YYNGEE. CDR3 nucleotides: TGTGCCAGCAGCGCAGCTTTCCGGGACAGGGGCACAGATACGCAGTATTTT. The encoded protein is CASSAAFRDRGTDTQYF.

The chain recombines TRBV4-2 with TRBJ2-3; D is perhaps TRBD2 (6 bases). The CDR3 has 16 amino acids. V lost 0 bases and J 2 bases, leaving 12 bases between the germline ends. Germline-derived CDR1 and CDR2 are LGHNA and YNFKEQ. The CDR3 loop reads CASSQDGTPVTDTQYF. In DNA, the CDR3 is TGTGCCAGCAGCCAAGACGGGACTCCTGTCACAGATACGCAGTATTTT.

The chain combines TRBV7-8 with TRBJ1-5; tentative D call: TRBD1 (5 bases). CDR3 size: 15 residues. V was shortened by 5 bases and J by 4 bases, with 15 bases between the two germline ends. Germline CDR1 reads SGHVS; CDR2 reads FQNEAQ. The CDR3, as DNA: TGTGCCAGCAGCCCCCAGGCAGGGTCAAATCAGCCCCAGCATTTT. It codes for CASSPQAGSNQPQHF.

This chain joins TRBV5-4 and TRBJ2-7, with D unresolved. Trimming pared 4 bases from V and 0 bases from J, leaving 8 bases between. The CDR3 is 13 amino acids. The germline V gene encodes CDR1 SGHNT and CDR2 YYREEE (reference sequence). The CDR3 DNA is TGTGCCAGCAGCGACGACGGCTCCTACGAGCAGTACTTC. Its protein product is CASSDDGSYEQYF.

The V gene is TRBV18, the J gene TRBJ2-2; perhaps TRBD2 as D (5 bases). This CDR3 has 14 residues. Trimming took 3 bases from V and 2 from J, leaving 7 bases between them. CDR1 is KGHSH, CDR2 LQKENI, per germline. CDR3 sequence (DNA): TGTGCCAGCTCACCGGGAGCAAACACCGGGGAGCTGTTTTTT. As protein: CASSPGANTGELFF.

The rearrangement joins TRBV5-1 to TRBJ1-4; TRBD1 is a possible D gene (5 bases). Germline V gene data show CDR1 as SGHRS and CDR2 as YFSETQ. The CDR3 runs to 13 residues. The V and J ends lost 1 base and 8 bases respectively, with 9 bases between them. The CDR3 sequence is CASSLMGDEKLFF. CDR3 DNA sequence: TGCGCCAGCAGCTTGATGGGGGACGAAAAACTGTTTTTT.

The rearrangement uses TRBV10-3 and TRBJ2-1; 16 bases map to TRBD2. The CDR3 runs to 19 residues. V shed 1 base and J 5 bases; nucleotides not matched to a gene: 8. Germline V CDR1 and CDR2: ENHRY, SYGVKD. In DNA, the CDR3 is TGTGCCATCAGTGAGTTCGGGACTAGCGGGGGGGCCAGGCACAATGAGCAGTTCTTC. Its translation: CAISEFGTSGGARHNEQFF.

This rearrangement joins TRBV7-3 to TRBJ2-3; no clear D gene. The V end lost 5 bases, the J end lost 0 bases, and 9 bases lay between the germline ends. The CDR3 extends over 14 amino acids. Germline loops: CDR1 SGHTA, CDR2 FQGTGA. The CDR3 region is CASSPSPSTDTQYF. CDR3 bases: TGTGCCAGCAGCCCCTCACCCAGCACAGATACGCAGTATTTT.

The chain recombines TRBV6-6 with TRBJ1-1; 9 nucleotides agree with TRBD1. Trimming at V came to 6 bases and at J to 4 bases, leaving 9 bases not matched to a gene. The V gene's germline CDR1 is MNHNY and CDR2 SVGAGI (reference sequence). The CDR3 consists of 15 residues. CDR3: CASSPVTTGGTEAFF. As DNA, the CDR3 is TGTGCCAGCAGCCCTGTCACGACAGGGGGCACTGAAGCTTTCTTT.

The rearrangement uses TRBV2 and TRBJ1-5; D may be TRBD1 (6 bases). The CDR3 length is 14 residues. Germline CDR1 is SNHLY and CDR2 is FYNNEI. V lost 1 base to trimming and J lost 6 bases, with 10 bases between them. This CDR3 is CASSEVGGSQPQHF. The CDR3 DNA reads as TGTGCCAGCAGTGAAGTCGGGGGCTCTCAGCCCCAGCATTTT.

This clone was seen only once. The chain joins TRBV7-8 to TRBJ1-6; no definite D call. Germline V lookup: CDR1 SGHVS, CDR2 FQNEAQ. This CDR3 is 17 amino acids long. V lost 2 bases and J 6 bases, leaving 17 bases between the germline ends. The CDR3 DNA sequence: TGTGCCAGCAGCTTAAGGTTTACGTGGGGTATTAATTCACCCCTCCACTTT. This encodes CASSLRFTWGINSPLHF.

This sequence joins TRBV9 and TRBJ2-7; 10 nucleotides match TRBD2. The CDR3 runs 15 residues. After removal of 0 bases from V and 4 bases from J, the junction contained 4 bases not matched to a gene. Per the germline V gene, CDR1 is SGDLS and CDR2 is YYNGEE. Here the CDR3 reads CASSVEASGGYEQYF. CDR3 coding DNA: TGTGCCAGCAGCGTAGAGGCTAGCGGGGGTTACGAGCAGTACTTC.

This rearrangement joins TRBV30 to TRBJ2-3, with TRBD2 matching 14 bases. CDR3 size: 17 residues. CDR1 GTSNPN and CDR2 SVGIG come from the germline V gene (reference sequence). The V gene end was trimmed by 8 bases and the J gene end by 3 bases; junction bases not matched to a gene: 13. This chain's CDR3 is CASGTSGGLSQTDTQYF. The CDR3, as DNA: TGTGCCAGCGGGACTAGCGGGGGTCTAAGTCAGACAGATACGCAGTATTTT.

The V gene is TRBV11-2, the J gene TRBJ2-5, with no clear D. The ends were cut back, 6 bases at V and 2 bases at J, with 4 bases in the middle. There are 11 residues in the CDR3. The germline gives CDR1 SGHAT, CDR2 FQNNGV. The CDR3 nucleotides read TGTGCCAGCAGTTTGCAAGAGACCCAGTACTTC. Residues: CASSLQETQYF.

This clone was seen a few times. CDR3 protein: CATTKGSFLYEQYF. The CDR3 region has the DNA TGTGCCACCACGAAGGGGAGTTTCCTCTACGAGCAGTACTTC. V gene TRBV6-1 combines with J gene TRBJ2-7, with D perhaps assigned TRBD1 or TRBD2 (5 bases each). Germline loops: CDR1 MNHNS, CDR2 SASEGT. V was trimmed by 10 bases and J by 3 bases, leaving 19 bases between them. This CDR3 has 14 amino acids.